The text below deals with one T cell receptor beta chain. Germline is not matched at one junction end, which may reflect a read error. The time point denotes: newly diagnosed GD, antithyroid drugs for less than 3 months. RNA extracted from PBMCs served as the sequencing template. This specimen comes from a study of regulatory T cells in long-lasting Graves disease. HTBI primers from iRepertoire and Arm-PCR of CDR3 regions yielded the TCR beta libraries. MiXCR, applied by TCRdb to the multiplex PCR reads, yields one record per CDR3 protein. The top ten hold under 30% of the sample, which has 420,000 or so distinct CDR3 sequences, less than 20% seen once. Germline V CDR1 and CDR2: LGHNA, YSLEER. The CDR3 extends over 17 amino acids. The sample also formed part of further work on T cells in Graves' hyperthyroidism and ophthalmopathy.

The gene calls are TRBV4-3 and TRBJ2-1, with TRBD2 matching over 8 bases. This TCR was sampled from a young woman with Graves disease. Source: peripheral blood mononuclear cells (PBMCs), taken at new diagnosis, from a patient treated with antithyroid drugs. This chain's CDR3 is CAGSQDGAGALGGEQFF. The DNA for the CDR3 is TGCGCCGGCAGCCAAGACGGAGCGGGAGCCTTAGGAGGTGAGCAGTTCTTC.